This T cell receptor beta chain was captured in a study of cytotoxic CD8 clonotypes in ibrutinib-treated CLL. Assay used: immunoSEQ multiplex PCR; TCRdb lists only in-frame clones, some missing. The profile shows 100,000 to 150,000 clones, around 85% of them singletons. The TCR originated in a human donor with chronic lymphocytic leukemia. The sample here was PBMCs, taken after 24 months of ibrutinib treatment.

The CDR3 sequence is CASSLEFGGLGSGNTIYF. CDR3 nucleotides: TGTGCCAGCAGCTTAGAATTTGGGGGCCTGGGGTCTGGAAACACCATATATTTT. This sequence joins TRBV7-2 and TRBJ1-3; D might be TRBD1 (6 bases). V gave up 1 base and J gave up 1 base, with 17 bases separating them. This CDR3 is built from 18 residues. CDR1 and CDR2 from the germline V gene are SGHTA and FQGNSA.